The present entry profiles one T cell receptor beta chain with its context. As yet, its antigen is unknown. The data belong to a study of cytomegalovirus exposure and HLA in healthy donors. This CDR3 is 14 amino acids long. Looked up from germline, CDR1 is MNHNS and CDR2 is SASEGT. The junction had 6 bases not matched to a gene; V was cut back by 6 bases and J by 4 bases. General observations from the study: Association of a missense DCLRE1C variant with TCR beta V- and J-gene trimming was reported in a later analysis. Sequencing depth roughly uniform across donors was assumed in presence/absence analyses. The authors enumerated 150 to 200 TCR beta chains as linked to cytomegalovirus. In a later analysis, compared with equally common non-associated chains, HLA-associated beta chains were more expanded.

PCR amplification relied on 60 Vbeta primers (plus 13 Jbeta primers). Libraries were prepared by immunoSEQ multiplex PCR; TCRdb keeps only in-frame clonotypes and omits some of them. The sample has about 49,000 clones, and its top ten clones hold roughly an eighth. The clonotype was recovered from a young man in good health and CMV-seropositive. V is TRBV6-1 and J is TRBJ1-5, with TRBD1 identical over 7 bases. Material: PBMCs. CDR3 amino acids: CASSYDRANQPQHF. CDR3 bases: TGTGCCAGCAGCTACGACAGGGCAAATCAGCCCCAGCATTTT.